The subject of this entry is one T cell receptor (beta chain). The sample originates from a study of cytomegalovirus exposure and HLA in healthy donors. V gave up 4 bases and J gave up 5 bases, with 13 bases separating them. Germline-derived CDR1 and CDR2 are MGHRA and YSYEKL. CDR3 length: 14 amino acids. Amplification used 60 Vbeta primers and 13 Jbeta primers. Method: immunoSEQ multiplex PCR; TCRdb's copy keeps in-frame clones and lacks some. The profile shows 240,000 or so clones, around 80% of them singletons. Material for sequencing was PBMCs. The source is a woman in her sixties or seventies in good health and CMV-seropositive. The gene calls are TRBV4-1 and TRBJ2-3; TRBD1 is a possible D gene (6 bases). CDR3 DNA: TGCGCCAGCAGCCGGGGGCTTAGTGAAGATACGCAGTATTTT. It translates to CASSRGLSEDTQYF.